This TCR beta chain was captured in a study of blood T cell repertoires in COVID-19. Study summary: Specimens from acute and convalescent COVID-19 originated in the United States, Italy and Spain.

Only in-frame clones appear in the TCRdb table, and some are missing; sequencing was by immunoSEQ multiplex PCR. The sample carries about 290,000 clones, roughly nine tenths recorded once. The CDR3 sequence is 16 residues long. Trimming cost V 3 bases and J 3 bases; bases outside gene matches: 11. Germline CDR1 and CDR2: GTSNPN and SVGIG (reference sequence). This clone was seen more than once but under ten times. This receptor was obtained from a woman between 35 and 50 years old who had recovered from COVID-19. The sample comprised PBMCs or T cells enriched from blood (not recorded which). J is TRBJ1-5 and V is TRBV30; 7 bases map to TRBD1. DNA of the CDR3: TGTGCCTGGAGCCGACGGCAGGGGGACCCCAATCAGCCCCAGCATTTT. This sequence encodes CAWSRRQGDPNQPQHF.